These 20 T cell receptor beta chains came from one sample sequenced in a study of blood T cell repertoires in COVID-19 (dated by TCRdb to 2020 to 2022). Library prep was done by the immunoSEQ multiplex PCR assay. Drawn from immuneACCESS, this table holds only the in-frame rearrangements with V and J called that TCRdb kept. Clones are partly lost; checked studies trace under half to an unresolved V gene and leave the rest unexplained. The sample profile shows about 310,000 clones; about nine tenths of them were found once. 1% of the sample is in the top ten clones. The sample comprised peripheral blood. Receptor source: a man in his fifties or sixties with active or convalescent COVID-19.

This clone was seen only a few times. The chain links TRBV5-1 to TRBJ1-2; TRBD1 is a possible D gene (6 bases). Germline V gene lookup returns CDR1 SGHRS and CDR2 YFSETQ. Trimming removed 4 bases at V and 1 base at J, with 8 bases between. CDR3 size: 13 residues. In nucleotides, the CDR3 is TGCGCCAGCAGCACACAGGGTAACTATGGCTACACCTTC. Its protein is CASSTQGNYGYTF. Variable domain in full (rest from reference TRBV5-1 and TRBJ1-2): KAGVTQTPRYLIKTRGQQVTLSCSPISGHRSVSWYQQTPGQGLQFLFEYFSETQRNKGNFPGRFSGRQFSNSRSEMNVSTLELGDSALYLCASSTQGNYGYTFGSGTRLTVV.

The CDR3, as DNA: TGTGCCAGCACGAGGCTCAATACCTACGAGCAGTACTTC. Translation gives CASTRLNTYEQYF. J is TRBJ2-7 and V is TRBV2; D gene uncertain. V was shortened by 7 bases and J by 2 bases, with 12 bases between the two germline ends. Per the germline V gene, CDR1 is SNHLY and CDR2 is FYNNEI. The CDR3 is 13 amino acids.

This clone came up once. The chain has TRBV6-5 and TRBJ2-7, with D tentatively TRBD1 (6 bases). V lost 7 bases to trimming and J lost 0 bases, with 13 bases between them. The CDR3 contains 14 residues. CDR1 is MNHEY and CDR2 is SVGAGI in the germline V gene. The CDR3 here is CASTPGHHSYEQYF. In nucleotides, the CDR3 is TGTGCCAGCACCCCGGGACACCACTCCTACGAGCAGTACTTC.

V is TRBV2 and J is TRBJ2-3; 7 bases are shared with TRBD1. The CDR3 is 14 amino acids. J gave up 4 bases and V 5 bases, and 6 bases lay outside the gene matches. Germline V gene lookup returns CDR1 SNHLY and CDR2 FYNNEI. CDR3 loop: CASSFGTAPDTQYF. The DNA for the CDR3 is TGTGCCAGCAGTTTTGGGACAGCTCCAGATACGCAGTATTTT. The complete variable domain, with remaining parts taken from reference TRBV2 and TRBJ2-3, reads EPEVTQTPSHQVTQMGQEVILRCVPISNHLYFYWYRQILGQKVEFLVSFYNNEISEKSEIFDDQFSVERPDGSNFTLKIRSTKLEDSAMYFCASSFGTAPDTQYFGPGTRLTVL.

The rearrangement joins TRBV6-5 to TRBJ1-2, with 7 bases lining up with TRBD1. The CDR3 contains 14 residues. Germline CDR1 reads MNHEY; CDR2 reads SVGAGI. V shed 7 bases and J 0 bases; nucleotides not matched to a gene: 5. CDR3 sequence reads: CASIIRGSNYGYTF. In nucleotides, the CDR3 is TGTGCCAGCATTATCAGGGGGTCTAACTATGGCTACACCTTC.

CDR3 sequence: CASSQAGASGGPIRTYEQYF. Written as DNA, the CDR3 is TGTGCCAGCAGCCAAGCGGGGGCTAGCGGGGGTCCTATTAGAACCTACGAGCAGTACTTC. The chain recombines TRBV4-2 with TRBJ2-7, with 10 nucleotides matching TRBD2. The CDR3 runs to 20 residues. V gave up 1 base and J gave up 2 bases; unmatched junction bases: 17. Per germline, CDR1 LGHNA and CDR2 YNFKEQ.

This chain connects TRBV6-2 or TRBV6-3 to TRBJ1-1, with 8 nucleotides matching TRBD1. This CDR3 region has 13 residues. The V segment lost 4 bases and the J segment 5 bases; nucleotides outside the gene matches: 3. The V gene's germline CDR1 is MNHEY and CDR2 SVGEGT. In DNA form, the CDR3 reads TGTGCCAGCAGTTGGACAGGGAGTACTGAAGCTTTCTTT. Encoded protein: CASSWTGSTEAFF.

The J gene is TRBJ1-1, the V gene TRBV3-1 (or the pseudogene TRBV3-2); TRBD1 is a possible D gene (5 bases). The length of the CDR3 is 14 residues. CDR1 and CDR2 (germline): LGHDT, YNNKEL (reference sequence). V dropped 3 bases and J dropped 1 base, with 9 bases sitting between them. The CDR3: CASSHQGPNTEAFF. CDR3 DNA: TGTGCCAGCAGCCACCAGGGCCCGAACACTGAAGCTTTCTTT.

This clone was observed a handful of times. The chain carries TRBV6-5 and TRBJ1-1; D not resolved. Trimming pared 0 bases from V and 4 bases from J, leaving 6 bases between. The germline CDR1 and CDR2 sequences are MNHEY and SVGAGI. This CDR3 spans 13 amino acids. The CDR3 sequence is CASSYSLSTEAFF. CDR3 DNA sequence: TGTGCCAGCAGTTACTCGTTGAGCACTGAAGCTTTCTTT.

The chain recombines TRBV30 with TRBJ1-3; a possible D gene is TRBD1 (6 bases). The V gene's germline CDR1 is GTSNPN and CDR2 SVGIG (reference sequence). The ends were cut back, 4 bases at V and 0 bases at J, with 13 bases in the middle. The CDR3 contains 15 residues. The chain's CDR3 is CAWTRQAISGNTIYF. The CDR3 DNA reads TGTGCCTGGACACGACAGGCAATCTCTGGAAACACCATATATTTT.

The V gene is TRBV4-3, the J gene TRBJ2-2; 8 bases are a match to TRBD2. This CDR3 spans 14 amino acids. The J segment lost 8 bases and the V segment lost 3 bases, leaving 5 bases of the junction unmatched. Looked up from germline, CDR1 is LGHNA and CDR2 is YSLEER. CDR3 bases: TGCGCCAGCAGCCAGCGCGGGGGGCTAGGGGAGCTGTTTTTT. It translates to CASSQRGGLGELFF.

The J gene is TRBJ1-1, the V gene TRBV2, with TRBD1 identical over 9 bases. J was trimmed by 8 bases and V by 5 bases; bases with no gene match: 3. Per germline, CDR1 SNHLY and CDR2 FYNNEI. The CDR3 totals 12 residues. The CDR3 here is CASSRDRAEAFF. The CDR3 bases are TGTGCCAGCAGTCGGGACAGGGCGGAAGCTTTCTTT.

This sequence joins TRBV10-3 and TRBJ2-2; D perhaps matches TRBD1 (6 bases). Germline V gives CDR1 ENHRY, CDR2 SYGVKD. Deletions cut 5 bases from V and 7 bases from J, with 14 bases between. This CDR3 region has 14 residues. The CDR3 nucleotides read TGTGCCATCAGTCCCCCGGACAGAAACGGGGAGCTGTTTTTT. Translating it yields CAISPPDRNGELFF.

CDR3 loop: CARRQGSGYEQYF. In DNA, the CDR3 is TGTGCCAGGAGACAGGGGTCGGGGTACGAGCAGTACTTC. The V call is TRBV6-5, the J call TRBJ2-7; 8 bases are shared with TRBD1. Per germline, CDR1 MNHEY and CDR2 SVGAGI. CDR3 length: 13 amino acids. V gave up 9 bases and J gave up 4 bases; unmatched junction bases: 8.

The chain carries TRBV10-3 and TRBJ2-7; a possible D gene is TRBD1 (6 bases). CDR1 and CDR2 from the germline V gene are ENHRY and SYGVKD. The ends were cut back, 8 bases at V and 3 bases at J, with 11 bases in the middle. The CDR3 extends over 12 amino acids. CDR3 protein: CAIADRIYEQYF. CDR3 sequence (DNA): TGTGCCATCGCGGACAGAATCTACGAGCAGTACTTC.

This clone was counted a few times. The chain is built from TRBV30 and TRBJ2-5; 7 nucleotides agree with TRBD1. The CDR3 is made up of 14 amino acids. V trimming: 1 base; J trimming: 6 bases; junction bases outside the gene matches: 8. Germline V lookup: CDR1 GTSNPN, CDR2 SVGIG (reference sequence). The chain's CDR3 is CAWSAGTAIKTQYF. CDR3 sequence (DNA): TGTGCCTGGAGTGCTGGGACAGCAATAAAGACCCAGTACTTC.

The chain employs TRBV28 and TRBJ1-2; TRBD1 agrees at 8 bases. Germline CDR1 MDHEN, CDR2 SYDVKM. The CDR3 spans 14 residues. V shed 6 bases and J 8 bases; nucleotides not matched to a gene: 11. The CDR3 DNA sequence: TGTGCCAGCAGCTCGGGCCAGGGGGCGCGGGGCTACACCTTC. It is translated as CASSSGQGARGYTF.

The chain is built from TRBV19 and TRBJ2-1; TRBD2 is a possible D gene (5 bases). CDR3 length: 16 residues. With 3 bases removed from V and 0 bases from J, the gap between germline ends came to 12 bases. Germline CDR1 LNHDA, CDR2 SQIVND (reference sequence). CDR3 region: CASSIWTPSSYNEQFF. The CDR3 coding sequence is TGTGCCAGTAGTATTTGGACTCCCAGCTCCTACAATGAGCAGTTCTTC.

The chain links TRBV7-8 to TRBJ2-1; 8 bases line up with TRBD2. Trimming took 4 bases from V and 7 from J; bases not matched to a gene: 6. The CDR3 length is 14 residues. Germline CDR1 and CDR2: SGHVS and FQNEAQ. CDR3 sequence: CASSWSGLANEQFF. CDR3 coding DNA: TGTGCCAGCAGCTGGAGCGGACTAGCAAATGAGCAGTTCTTC.

The rearrangement links TRBV24-1 to TRBJ2-2, with 13 bases that match TRBD2. The J segment lost 6 bases and the V segment lost 4 bases, leaving 4 bases of the junction unmatched. The CDR3 contains 16 residues. Germline V gene data show CDR1 as KGHDR and CDR2 as SFDVKD. The CDR3 here is CATSDTSGRAAGELFF. The CDR3 region has the DNA TGTGCCACCAGTGACACTAGCGGGAGGGCCGCCGGGGAGCTGTTTTTT.